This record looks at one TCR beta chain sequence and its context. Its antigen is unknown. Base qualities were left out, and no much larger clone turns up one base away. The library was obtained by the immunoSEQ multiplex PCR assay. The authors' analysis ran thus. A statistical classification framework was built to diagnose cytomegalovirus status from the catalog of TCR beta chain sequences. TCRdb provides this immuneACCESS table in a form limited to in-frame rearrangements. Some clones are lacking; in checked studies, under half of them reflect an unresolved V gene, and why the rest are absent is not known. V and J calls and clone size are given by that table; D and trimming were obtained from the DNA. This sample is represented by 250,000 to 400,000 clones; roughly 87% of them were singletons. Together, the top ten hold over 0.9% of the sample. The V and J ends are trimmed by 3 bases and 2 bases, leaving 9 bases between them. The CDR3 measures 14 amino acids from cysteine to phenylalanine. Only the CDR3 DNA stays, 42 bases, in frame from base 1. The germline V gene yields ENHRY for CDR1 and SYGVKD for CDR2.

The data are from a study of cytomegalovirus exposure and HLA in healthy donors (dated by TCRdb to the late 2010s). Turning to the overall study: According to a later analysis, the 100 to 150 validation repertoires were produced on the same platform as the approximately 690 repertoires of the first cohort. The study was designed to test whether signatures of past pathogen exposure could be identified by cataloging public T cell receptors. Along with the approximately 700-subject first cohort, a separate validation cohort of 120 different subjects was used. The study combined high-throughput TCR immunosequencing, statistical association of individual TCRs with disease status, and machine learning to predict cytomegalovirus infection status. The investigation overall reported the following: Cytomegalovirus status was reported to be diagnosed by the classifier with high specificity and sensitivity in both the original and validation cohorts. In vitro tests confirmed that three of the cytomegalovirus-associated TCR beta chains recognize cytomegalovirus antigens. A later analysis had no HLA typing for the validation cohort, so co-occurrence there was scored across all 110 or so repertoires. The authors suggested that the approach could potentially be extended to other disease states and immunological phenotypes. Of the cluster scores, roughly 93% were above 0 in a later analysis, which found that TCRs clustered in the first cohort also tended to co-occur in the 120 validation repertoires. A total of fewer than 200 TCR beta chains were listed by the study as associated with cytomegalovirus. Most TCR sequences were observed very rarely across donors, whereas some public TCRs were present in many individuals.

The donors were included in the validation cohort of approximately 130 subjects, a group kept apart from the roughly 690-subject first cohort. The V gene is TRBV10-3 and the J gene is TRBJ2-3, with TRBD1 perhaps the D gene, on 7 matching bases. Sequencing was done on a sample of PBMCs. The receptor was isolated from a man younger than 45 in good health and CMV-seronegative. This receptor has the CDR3 CAISDRGDTDTQYF. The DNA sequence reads TGTGCCATCAGTGACAGGGGGGACACAGATACGCAGTATTTT.